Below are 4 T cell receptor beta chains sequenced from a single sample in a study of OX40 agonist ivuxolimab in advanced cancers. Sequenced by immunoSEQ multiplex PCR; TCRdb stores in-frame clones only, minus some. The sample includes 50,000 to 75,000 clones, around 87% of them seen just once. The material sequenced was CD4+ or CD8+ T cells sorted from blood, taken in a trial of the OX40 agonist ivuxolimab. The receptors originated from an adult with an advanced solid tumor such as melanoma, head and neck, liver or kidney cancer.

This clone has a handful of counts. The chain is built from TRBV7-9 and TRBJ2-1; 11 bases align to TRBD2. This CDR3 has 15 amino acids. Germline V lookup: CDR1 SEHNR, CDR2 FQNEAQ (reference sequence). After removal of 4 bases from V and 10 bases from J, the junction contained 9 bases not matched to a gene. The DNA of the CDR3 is TGTGCCAGCAGCTCTATAGCGGGGGGGCCAGGGGAGCAGTTCTTC. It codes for CASSSIAGGPGEQFF.

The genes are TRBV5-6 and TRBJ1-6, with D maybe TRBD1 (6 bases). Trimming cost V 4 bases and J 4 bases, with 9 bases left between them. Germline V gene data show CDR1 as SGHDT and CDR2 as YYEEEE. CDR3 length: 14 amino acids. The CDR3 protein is CASSRQDYNSPLHF. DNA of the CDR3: TGTGCCAGCAGCCGACAGGATTATAATTCACCCCTCCACTTT.

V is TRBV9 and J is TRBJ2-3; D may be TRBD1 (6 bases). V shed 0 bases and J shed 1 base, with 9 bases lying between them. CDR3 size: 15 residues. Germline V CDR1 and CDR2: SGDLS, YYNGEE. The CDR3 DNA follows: TGTGCCAGCAGCGTAGATCGACAGGGCACAGATACGCAGTATTTT. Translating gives CASSVDRQGTDTQYF. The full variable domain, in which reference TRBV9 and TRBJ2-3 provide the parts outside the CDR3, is DSGVTQTPKHLITATGQRVTLRCSPRSGDLSVYWYQQSLDQGLQFLIQYYNGEERAKGNILERFSAQQFPDLHSELNLSSLELGDSALYFCASSVDRQGTDTQYFGPGTRLTVL.

The DNA for the CDR3 is TGTGCCAGTATTGGCAGTTTGGGCTACACCTTC. Its protein is CASIGSLGYTF. This sequence joins TRBV19 and TRBJ1-2; no definite D call. Deletions cut 7 bases from V and 8 bases from J, with 11 bases between. From germline, CDR1 is LNHDA and CDR2 SQIVND (reference sequence). The CDR3 loop spans 11 amino acids.